This TCR beta chain emerged from a study of monozygotic twins with inflammatory bowel disease. Study-level results: Among IBD patients, fewer clonotypes were shared with others than among healthy twins, especially with disease activity.

This CDR3 contains 15 residues. From germline, CDR1 is MNHNS and CDR2 SASEGT. TCRdb reprocessed the 5' RACE reads; each CDR3 protein has one entry and no DNA is given. Its clone listing holds 110,000 to 150,000 distinct CDR3 sequences. Points on this clonotype: Antigen specificity is unknown.

The chain has TRBV6-1 and TRBJ2-7; absent DNA, TCRdb's TRBD1 call cannot be checked. Sequencing was performed on blood. The origin of this receptor is a human donor with ulcerative colitis or Crohn's disease, or a healthy co-twin of an affected twin (not recorded which). CDR3 sequence: CASSPVGTGGYEQYF.